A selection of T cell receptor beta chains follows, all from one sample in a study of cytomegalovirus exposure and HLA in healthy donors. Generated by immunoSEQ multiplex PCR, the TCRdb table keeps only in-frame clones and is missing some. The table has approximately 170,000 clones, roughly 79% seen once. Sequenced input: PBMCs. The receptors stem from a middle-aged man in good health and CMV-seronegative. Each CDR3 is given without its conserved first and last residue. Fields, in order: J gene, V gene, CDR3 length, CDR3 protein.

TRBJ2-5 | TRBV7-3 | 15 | ASSLMAGQGLAETQY
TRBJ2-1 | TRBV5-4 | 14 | ASSPQWGGRGNEQF
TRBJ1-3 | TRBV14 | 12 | ASSPSHSGNTIY
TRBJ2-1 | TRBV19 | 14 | ASSIRAGGGYNEQF
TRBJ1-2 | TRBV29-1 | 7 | SVGNSYT
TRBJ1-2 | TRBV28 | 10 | ASSDRVYGYT
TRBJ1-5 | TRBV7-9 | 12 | ASSPLTGIQPQH
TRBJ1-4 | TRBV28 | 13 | ASSPPTGAHEKLF
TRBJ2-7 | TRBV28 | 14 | ASSVHRGAIGYEQY
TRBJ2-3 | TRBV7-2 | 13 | ASSLPDVALDTQY
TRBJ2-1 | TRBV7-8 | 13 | ASSFRRLAGYEQF
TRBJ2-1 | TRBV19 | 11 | ASSFGLAQEQF
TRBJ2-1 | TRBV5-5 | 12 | ASSETSGGFGQF
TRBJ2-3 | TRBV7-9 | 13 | ASSLGAGGVDTQY
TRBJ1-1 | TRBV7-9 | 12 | SSSFTGGGTEAF
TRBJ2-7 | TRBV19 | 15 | ASSTGTGATISYEQY
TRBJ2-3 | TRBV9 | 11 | ASSGAPPDTQY
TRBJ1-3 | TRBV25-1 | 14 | ASSGRDRGTGNTIY
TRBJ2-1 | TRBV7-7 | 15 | ASSPDIEGVPYNEQF
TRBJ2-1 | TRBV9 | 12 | ASSITSDYNEQF
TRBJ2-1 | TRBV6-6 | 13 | ASSRGLAGTNEQF
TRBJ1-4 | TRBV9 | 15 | ASSPRPASRGSEKLF
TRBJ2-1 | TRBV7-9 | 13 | SSSFKGAGSNEQF
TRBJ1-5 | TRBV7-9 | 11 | ASSSQGDQPQH
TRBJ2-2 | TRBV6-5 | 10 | ASMGVAGELF
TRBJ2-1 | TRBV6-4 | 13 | ASSDAAGGVNEQF
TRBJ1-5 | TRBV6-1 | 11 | ASWTGGDQPQH
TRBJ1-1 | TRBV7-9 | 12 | ASSKGTGNTEAF
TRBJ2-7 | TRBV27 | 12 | ASSITGTSDEQY
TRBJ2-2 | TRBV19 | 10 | ASSQNTGELF
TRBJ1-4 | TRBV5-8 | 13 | ASSSRRSRNEKLF
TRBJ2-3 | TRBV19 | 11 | ASSRGRADTQY
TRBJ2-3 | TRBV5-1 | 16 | ASSRAGTPLSSTDTQY
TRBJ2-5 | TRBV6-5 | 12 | ASGDGQSRGTQY
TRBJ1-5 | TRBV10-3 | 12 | AISESAVIGPQH
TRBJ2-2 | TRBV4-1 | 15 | ASSHPSGTSVAGELF
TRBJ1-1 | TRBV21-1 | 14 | ASSSLSRQGDTEAF
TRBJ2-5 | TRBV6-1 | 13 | ASSWGFGLQETQY
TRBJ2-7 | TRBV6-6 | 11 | ASLQGGSYEQY
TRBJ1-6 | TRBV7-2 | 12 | AIKSGGTNSALH
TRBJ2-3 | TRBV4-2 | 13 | ASTSSSGSTDTQY
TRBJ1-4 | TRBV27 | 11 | ASMGGAGEKLF
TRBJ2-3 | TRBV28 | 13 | ASSGSGRSTDTQY
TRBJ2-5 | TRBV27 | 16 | ASSPWTSGRTHPETQY
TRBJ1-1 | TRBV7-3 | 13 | ASGLRQAGNTEAF
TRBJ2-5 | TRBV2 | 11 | ASRDRGRETQY
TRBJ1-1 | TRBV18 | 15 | ASSPLGPLIMNTEAF
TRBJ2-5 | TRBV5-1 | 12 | ASRGGRTQETQY
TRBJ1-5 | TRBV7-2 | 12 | ASSSSPGNQPQH
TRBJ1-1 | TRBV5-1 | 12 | ASSLLSSNTEAF
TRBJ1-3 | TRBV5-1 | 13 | ASSPFPGTGNTIY
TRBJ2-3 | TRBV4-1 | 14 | ASSRHLAGSTDTQY